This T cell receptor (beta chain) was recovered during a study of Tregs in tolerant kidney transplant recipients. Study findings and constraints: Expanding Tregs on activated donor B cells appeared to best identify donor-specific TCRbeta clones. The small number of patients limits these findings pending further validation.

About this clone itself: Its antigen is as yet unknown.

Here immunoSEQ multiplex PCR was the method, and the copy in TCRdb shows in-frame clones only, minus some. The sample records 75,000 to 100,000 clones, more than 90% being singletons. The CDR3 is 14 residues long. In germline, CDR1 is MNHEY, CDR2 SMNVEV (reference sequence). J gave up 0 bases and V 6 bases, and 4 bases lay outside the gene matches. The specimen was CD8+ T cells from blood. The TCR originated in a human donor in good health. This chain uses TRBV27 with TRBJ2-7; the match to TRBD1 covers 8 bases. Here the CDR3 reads CASSPDRASYEQYF. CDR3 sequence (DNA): TGTGCCAGCAGCCCGGACAGGGCCTCCTACGAGCAGTACTTC.